This TCR beta chain emerged from a study of Graves' ophthalmopathy and Graves' hyperthyroidism. Study-wide findings and caveats: Ophthalmopathy progression was predicted with 70.59% sensitivity and roughly 72% specificity.

CDR3 size: 16 residues. The V gene's germline CDR1 is LGHDT and CDR2 YNNKEL (reference sequence). A remark on this clonotype: Its target is unknown. At one end, the junction sequence differs from germline, possibly due to a read error.

RNA served as the template for amplifying TCR beta CDR3 regions. Scientists carried out first-round RT-PCR using HTBI primers and then a second-round multiplex PCR. Each CDR3 protein gets one entry after TCRdb re-called the multiplex PCR reads with MiXCR. This table holds 500,000 to 700,000 distinct CDR3 sequences, about a fifth found once. Ophthalmopathy absent within 18 months of follow-up marked hyperthyroidism as stable. Diagnosis was based on clinical symptoms, serum thyroxine, TRAb, thyroid ultrasound and orbital computed tomography. This clonotype was sampled from a woman aged 18-29 years with stable Graves' hyperthyroidism. Some clones in this sample may be carry-over from other donors' samples. The chain joins TRBV3-1 to TRBJ1-1; 7 nucleotides line up with TRBD1. Sequenced material: peripheral blood. The CDR3 is CDSSRSPGQKNTEAFF. As DNA, the CDR3 is TGTGACAGCAGCCGCTCCCCGGGACAGAAAAACACTGAAGCTTTCTTT. Combining the CDR3 with reference TRBV3-1 and TRBJ1-1 gives the whole variable domain DTAVSQTPKYLVTQMGNDKSIKCEQNLGHDTMYWYKQDSKKFLKIMFSYNNKELIINETVPNRFSPKSPDKAHLNLHINSLELGDSAVYFCDSSRSPGQKNTEAFFGQGTRLTVV.